Listed below are T cell receptor beta chains from one sample, sequenced in a study of shared clonotypes between healthy human individuals. Clones were read by immunoSEQ multiplex PCR, and TCRdb kept only the in-frame ones, dropping some. The sample lists about a million clones, about 75% occurring once. Sample: memory CD4+ T cells sorted from blood. The receptors originated from a man younger than 30 in good health. Both conserved end residues are part of each CDR3. Each record gives: D gene, V gene, J gene, clone size, CDR3 protein, CDR3 DNA. The D gene is left open where the match is weak. Some rows have no size entry. The others give once, few or many, or a class for an expanded clone.

D gene: .
V gene: TRBV19
J gene: TRBJ1-6
clone size: few
CDR3 protein: CASMRTGANSPLHF
CDR3 DNA: TGTGCCAGTATGCGGACGGGGGCGAATTCACCCCTCCACTTT

D gene: .
V gene: TRBV19
J gene: TRBJ2-1
clone size: .
CDR3 protein: CASSIMGMAYNEQFF
CDR3 DNA: TGTGCCAGTAGTATAATGGGGATGGCCTACAATGAGCAGTTCTTC

D gene: TRBD2
V gene: TRBV5-1
J gene: TRBJ2-5
clone size: .
CDR3 protein: CASSLEGGTGETQYF
CDR3 DNA: TGCGCCAGCAGCTTGGAGGGAGGGACGGGAGAGACCCAGTACTTC

D gene: .
V gene: TRBV6-1
J gene: TRBJ2-5
clone size: .
CDR3 protein: CASSDRGETQYF
CDR3 DNA: TGTGCCAGCAGTGATAGGGGTGAGACCCAGTACTTC

D gene: .
V gene: TRBV4-1
J gene: TRBJ2-3
clone size: .
CDR3 protein: CASSRQLGGKRTDTQYF
CDR3 DNA: TGCGCCAGCAGCCGCCAGTTAGGGGGGAAAAGGACAGATACGCAGTATTTT

D gene: TRBD2
V gene: TRBV5-6
J gene: TRBJ2-1
clone size: .
CDR3 protein: CASSDSGRAGEQFF
CDR3 DNA: TGTGCCAGCAGTGATAGCGGGAGGGCTGGTGAGCAGTTCTTC

D gene: .
V gene: TRBV28
J gene: TRBJ1-2
clone size: .
CDR3 protein: CASRVRNGNGYTF
CDR3 DNA: TGTGCCAGCAGAGTCAGAAACGGAAATGGCTACACCTTC

D gene: .
V gene: TRBV21-1
J gene: TRBJ2-3
clone size: .
CDR3 protein: CASSTRLCSSTDTQYF
CDR3 DNA: TGTGCCAGCAGCACACGACTTTGCTCTAGCACAGATACGCAGTATTTT

D gene: .
V gene: TRBV10-3
J gene: TRBJ1-5
clone size: once
CDR3 protein: CAISESGRGVQPQHF
CDR3 DNA: TGTGCCATCAGTGAGTCAGGCAGGGGTGTCCAGCCCCAGCATTTT

D gene: TRBD1
V gene: TRBV7-2
J gene: TRBJ1-5
clone size: .
CDR3 protein: CASHTGTGSHNQPQHF
CDR3 DNA: TGTGCCAGCCACACCGGGACAGGGAGCCACAATCAGCCCCAGCATTTT

D gene: .
V gene: TRBV11-2
J gene: TRBJ2-7
clone size: .
CDR3 protein: CASSLDSEQYF
CDR3 DNA: TGTGCCAGCAGCTTAGACTCCGAGCAGTACTTC

D gene: TRBD1
V gene: TRBV7-9
J gene: TRBJ2-1
clone size: many
CDR3 protein: CASSPLGRDRYNEQFF
CDR3 DNA: TGTGCCAGCAGCCCTCTCGGTAGGGACAGGTACAATGAGCAGTTCTTC